This T cell receptor (beta chain) was obtained from a study of blood T cell repertoires in COVID-19. Study context: Samples came from the United States, Italy and Spain, spanning acute and convalescent COVID-19. The analysed material was cDNA or gDNA that came from T cells, B-cell-depleted T cells, or PBMCs.

In the source study's methods: Reference gene primer amplification yielded estimated nucleated cell counts. Data came from immunoSEQ multiplex PCR; TCRdb stores just in-frame clones and leaves some out. V and J calls and clone size are copied from that table; D and trimming were computed from the DNA. Among about 220,000 clones, roughly 85% were seen once, and the ten largest hold 2% to 3%. The material sequenced was peripheral blood. The receptor comes from a woman aged 40-49 years with active or convalescent COVID-19.

The CDR3 spells CASSVGGPFEVKQFF. For the CDR3, the DNA is TGTGCCAGCAGCGTAGGTGGCCCATTTGAAGTTAAGCAGTTCTTC. The chain joins TRBV9 to TRBJ2-1; the D is unclear. CDR1 is SGDLS and CDR2 is YYNGEE in the germline V gene. This CDR3 is built from 15 residues. The ends were cut back, 0 bases at V and 11 bases at J, with 18 bases in the middle.